This T cell receptor beta chain is drawn from a study of T cells in Graves' hyperthyroidism and ophthalmopathy. Amplified regions were TCR beta CDR3 sequences from RNA transcripts. In the first-round RT-PCR of the TCR CDR3, the HTBI primer set was used. TCRdb redid the calling of the multiplex PCR reads with MiXCR, one entry per CDR3 protein. This table holds hundreds of thousands of distinct CDR3 sequences, around 39% found once. Germline lookup yields CDR1 SGHTA and CDR2 FQGNSA. The CDR3 loop spans 15 amino acids. Trimming stripped 1 base from V and 5 bases from J, with 11 bases between. Stable Graves' hyperthyroidism meant no ophthalmopathy progression within 18 months. Patients aged 18 to 65 with hyperthyroidism were newly diagnosed, with duration under 2 months.

The sample comprised blood. The receptor was isolated from a man younger than 35 with Graves' hyperthyroidism. The V call is TRBV7-2, the J call TRBJ2-2; the D call may be TRBD1 or TRBD2 (6 bases each). CDR3 in amino acids: CASSLEGGSTGELFF. CDR3 nucleotide sequence: TGTGCCAGCAGCTTAGAGGGGGGATCGACCGGGGAGCTGTTTTTT.